The clone carrying this T cell receptor beta chain was seen ten or more times. The sample originates from a study of T cells in Graves' hyperthyroidism and ophthalmopathy. Trimming removed 2 bases at V and 7 bases at J, with 12 bases between. There are 14 residues in the CDR3. Germline V gives CDR1 DFQATT, CDR2 SNEGSKA (reference sequence). Stable hyperthyroidism: no ophthalmopathy progression over 18 months of follow-up. Aged 18 to 65, the patients had hyperthyroidism that was newly diagnosed and had lasted under 2 months. Exclusion followed for patients with uncontrolled infection, other autoimmune disease, pregnancy or lactation. Based on clinical symptoms, serum thyroxine and TRAb, thyroid ultrasound and orbital computed tomography, diagnoses were reached. TCR beta CDR3 regions were amplified from RNA. The HTBI primer set drove a first-round RT-PCR of the TCR CDR3. Each CDR3 protein is one row after TCRdb ran MiXCR on the multiplex PCR reads. In the table there are approximately 430,000 distinct CDR3 sequences, approximately 14% of which are singletons.

The V and J genes are TRBV20-1 and TRBJ1-6, with unresolved D. The sequence was collected from a woman aged 18-30 years with Graves' hyperthyroidism. Sequences were obtained from blood. The CDR3 sequence: CSARNPGRNSPLHF. DNA for the CDR3: TGCAGTGCTAGAAATCCCGGGAGAAATTCACCCCTCCACTTT.